A selection of T cell receptor beta chains follows, all from one sample in a study of T-cell memory formation after mild COVID-19. TCRdb re-called the 5' RACE reads through MiXCR, storing one row per CDR3 protein. There are about 560,000 distinct CDR3 sequences in the sample; roughly 17% occur only once, and around 12% lies in the top ten. The sample taken for sequencing was PBMCs or a T cell subset sorted from them (not recorded which). The receptors shown here come from an adult woman who had mild COVID-19 (a few samples of this study predate the infection). Cell type and time point are not known. Both conserved end residues are part of each CDR3. A D gene is named only where the DNA matches it firmly. Size values are once, few and many counts, or a class for expanded clones, and some rows have none.

v_call	d_call	clone_size	j_call	cdr3_nt	cdr3_aa
TRBV10-3	.	.	TRBJ2-3	TGTGCCATCAGTGCGGGGAGTGGTGATACGCAGTATTTT	CAISAGSGDTQYF
TRBV7-2	.	few	TRBJ1-5	TGTGCCAGCAGTGAGTGGGTCAATCAGCCCCAGCATTTT	CASSEWVNQPQHF
TRBV18	.	few	TRBJ2-1	TGTGCCAGCTCGAGGTCGAAGGAGGACAATGAGCAGTTCTTC	CASSRSKEDNEQFF
TRBV3-1	.	few	TRBJ1-1	TGTGCCAGCAGCCAAGAGGCCAGGACGGCTTTCTTT	CASSQEARTAFF
TRBV29-1	.	many	TRBJ2-3	TGCAGCGTTGCTTCCAGCGTCCCCACAGATACGCAGTATTTT	CSVASSVPTDTQYF
TRBV7-6	TRBD2	few	TRBJ2-2	TGTGCCAGCAGCCCCCTGGGCGGGGGGAACACCGGGGAGCTGTTTTTT	CASSPLGGGNTGELFF
TRBV7-9	TRBD2	.	TRBJ2-1	TGTGCCAGCAGCTTGGCGATGGGCGGGGGGTCCTACAATGAGCAGTTCTTC	CASSLAMGGGSYNEQFF
TRBV6-2/TRBV6-3	.	.	TRBJ1-1	TGTGCCAGCAGCGACCGAGGAAGAGTCGCTGAAGCTTTCTTT	CASSDRGRVAEAFF
TRBV9	TRBD1	.	TRBJ2-1	TGTGCCAGCAGCGGCCGGACAGGATCCTACAATGAGCAGTTCTTC	CASSGRTGSYNEQFF
TRBV4-1	.	few	TRBJ2-7	TGCGCCAGCAGCCAAGATAACCGGGGCGGTTTCTCCTACGAGCAGTACTTC	CASSQDNRGGFSYEQYF
TRBV14	.	few	TRBJ2-1	TGTGCCAGCAGCCGGCATAATGAGCAGTTCTTC	CASSRHNEQFF
TRBV20-1	.	few	TRBJ1-1	TGCAGTGCTCTTAGGACGGTCAACACTGAAGCTTTCTTT	CSALRTVNTEAFF
TRBV24-1	.	.	TRBJ2-7	TGTGCCACCAGTGATCCTGGGGACGCGCGCGCCCACGAGCAGTACTTC	CATSDPGDARAHEQYF
TRBV12-3/TRBV12-4	TRBD2	.	TRBJ2-3	TGTGCCAGCAGGCGGGGGGTCGCAGATACGCAGTATTTT	CASRRGVADTQYF